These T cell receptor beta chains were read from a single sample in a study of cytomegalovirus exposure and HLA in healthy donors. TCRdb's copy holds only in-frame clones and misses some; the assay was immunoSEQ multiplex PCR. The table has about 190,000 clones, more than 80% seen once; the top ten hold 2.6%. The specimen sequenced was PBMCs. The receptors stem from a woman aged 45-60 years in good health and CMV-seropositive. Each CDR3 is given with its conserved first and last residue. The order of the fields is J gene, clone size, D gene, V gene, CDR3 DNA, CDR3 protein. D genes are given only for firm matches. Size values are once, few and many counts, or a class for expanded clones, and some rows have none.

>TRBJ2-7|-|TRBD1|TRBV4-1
TGCGCCAGCAGCCATTCACAGGGGGAGTACGAGCAGTACTTC
CASSHSQGEYEQYF
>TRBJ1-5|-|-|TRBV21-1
TGTGCCAGCAGCAAAATAGGGGGACAGCATAGCAATCAGCCCCAGCATTTT
CASSKIGGQHSNQPQHF
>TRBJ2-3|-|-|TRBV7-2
TGTGCCAGCAGCTTTACACTAGCCGACACAGATACGCAGTATTTT
CASSFTLADTDTQYF
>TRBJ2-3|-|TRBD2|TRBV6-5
TGTGCCAGCAGTTATAGGGCGGCGGGGGGCACAGATACGCAGTATTTT
CASSYRAAGGTDTQYF
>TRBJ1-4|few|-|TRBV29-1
TGCAGCGTCCAAATCAGGGTGCCGAGTGAAAAACTGTTTTTT
CSVQIRVPSEKLFF
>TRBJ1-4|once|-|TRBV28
TGTGCCAGCAGTGCTCCTACATCCACGGGTGAAAAACTGTTTTTT
CASSAPTSTGEKLFF
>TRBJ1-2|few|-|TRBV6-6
TGTGCCAGCAGCCTCCCCCGACAGGAACGGACCTACACCTTC
CASSLPRQERTYTF
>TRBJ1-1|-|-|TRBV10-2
TGCGCCAGCAGGCCACTACAAGGTGAAGCTTTCTTT
CASRPLQGEAFF
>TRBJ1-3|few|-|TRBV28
TGTGCCAGCGGCCGTTTGAACACCATATATTTT
CASGRLNTIYF
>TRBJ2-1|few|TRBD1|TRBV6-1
TGTGCCAGCAGTCCCCTCGAGGGGGCCTCCAATGAGCAGTTCTTC
CASSPLEGASNEQFF
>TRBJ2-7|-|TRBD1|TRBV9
TGTGCCAGCAGCTCCGGGACAGGGGGCTACGAGCAGTACTTC
CASSSGTGGYEQYF
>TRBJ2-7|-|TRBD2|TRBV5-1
TGCGCCAGCAGCCCGACTAGCGGGGGGGCTTACGAGCAGTACTTC
CASSPTSGGAYEQYF
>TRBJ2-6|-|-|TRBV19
TGTGCCAGTAGTATTTCTGGGCAGGCAAACTCTGGGGCCAACGTCCTGACTTTC
CASSISGQANSGANVLTF
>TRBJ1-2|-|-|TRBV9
TGTGCCAGCTCCTTACAGACAAACTATGGCTACACCTTC
CASSLQTNYGYTF
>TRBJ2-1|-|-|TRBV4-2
TGTGCCAGCAGCCAAGATCTTAGTTATGAGCAGTTCTTC
CASSQDLSYEQFF
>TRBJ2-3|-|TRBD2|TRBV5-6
TGTGCCAGCAGCTTGGCCGCGACTAGCGGGGTGGATACGCAGTATTTT
CASSLAATSGVDTQYF
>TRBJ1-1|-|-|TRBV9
TGTGCCAGCAGCACCTCCCCGGACAGCAGCTTGAACACTGAAGCTTTCTTT
CASSTSPDSSLNTEAFF
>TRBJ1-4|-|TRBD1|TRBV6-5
TGTGCCAGCAGTGCCGGGACAGGGATCGAAAAACTGTTTTTT
CASSAGTGIEKLFF
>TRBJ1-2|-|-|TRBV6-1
TGTGCCAGCAGCCTTGAGACAGCCTATGGCTACACCTTC
CASSLETAYGYTF
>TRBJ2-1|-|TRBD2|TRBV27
TGTGCCAGCTCTTGGGCTAGCGGGGGGGCCTACAATGAGCAGTTCTTC
CASSWASGGAYNEQFF
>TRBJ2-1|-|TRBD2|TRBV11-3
TGTGCCAGCAGCGCGCGCAAAGCGGGGGGGCCCTACAATGAGCAGTTCTTC
CASSARKAGGPYNEQFF
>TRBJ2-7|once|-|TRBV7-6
TGTGCTAGCAGCTTAGGGGACACTTCCTACGAGCAGTACTTC
CASSLGDTSYEQYF
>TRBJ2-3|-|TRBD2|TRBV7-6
TGTGCCAGCAGCTTGGCTGCTAGCGGGGGGTACACAGATACGCAGTATTTT
CASSLAASGGYTDTQYF
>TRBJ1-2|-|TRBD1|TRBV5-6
TGTGCCAGCAGCTTGGGAGCCGGGACAGGGCTGAGAAAATATGGCTACACCTTC
CASSLGAGTGLRKYGYTF
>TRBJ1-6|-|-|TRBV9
TGTGCCAGCAGCGTCGGGGGAAATTTTAATTCACCCCTCCACTTT
CASSVGGNFNSPLHF
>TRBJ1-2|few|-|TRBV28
TGTGCCAGCAGTTTATATAGCGGCTACACCTTC
CASSLYSGYTF
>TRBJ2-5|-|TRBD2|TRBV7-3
TGTGCCAGCAGCCCCGGGACTACAGAGACCCAGTACTTC
CASSPGTTETQYF
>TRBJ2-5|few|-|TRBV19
TGTGCCAGTAGCGGGCTTCGGGGAGCCCAAGAGACCCAGTACTTC
CASSGLRGAQETQYF
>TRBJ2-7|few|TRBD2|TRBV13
TGTGCCAGCAGCTTAGGGTCTAGCGGGGGTGTCTACGAGCAGTACTTC
CASSLGSSGGVYEQYF
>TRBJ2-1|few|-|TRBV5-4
TGTGCCAGCAGCTTCGGGGTTGACAATGAGCAGTTCTTC
CASSFGVDNEQFF
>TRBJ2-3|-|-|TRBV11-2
TGTGCCAGCAGCTTAGATGGGGGCTCACCACAGTATTTT
CASSLDGGSPQYF
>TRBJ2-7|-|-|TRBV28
TGTGCCAGCAGTACATCACAGGGTTCCTACGAGCAGTACTTC
CASSTSQGSYEQYF
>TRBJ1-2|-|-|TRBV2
TGTGCCAGCAGTGAAGCGGGGGCTGGTGGCTACACCTTC
CASSEAGAGGYTF
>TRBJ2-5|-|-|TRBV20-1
TGCAGTGCTAGAATTTCGGAGACCCAGTACTTC
CSARISETQYF
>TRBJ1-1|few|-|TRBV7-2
TGTGCCAGCAGCTTATCGGGAGGGGAGGAAGCTTTCTTT
CASSLSGGEEAFF
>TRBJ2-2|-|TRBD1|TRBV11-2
TGTGCCAGCAGCTCCAGGACAGGGTGGAACACCGGGGAGCTGTTTTTT
CASSSRTGWNTGELFF
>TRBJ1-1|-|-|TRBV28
TGTGCCAGCAGCCGCACACACACTGAAGCTTTCTTT
CASSRTHTEAFF
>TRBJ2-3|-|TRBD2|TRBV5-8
TGTGCCAGCAGCGGGACTAGCATAGATACGCAGTATTTT
CASSGTSIDTQYF
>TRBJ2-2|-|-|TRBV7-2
TGTGCCAGCAGCCGCGACAGTGGCGGCACCGGGGAGCTGTTTTTT
CASSRDSGGTGELFF
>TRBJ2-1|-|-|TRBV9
TGTGCCAGCAGCGTATTTGTGGGGGGCTCCTACAATGAGCAGTTCTTC
CASSVFVGGSYNEQFF
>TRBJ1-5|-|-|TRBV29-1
TGCAGCGTTGAAGGTTCTGGGGGGCAGCCCCAGCATTTT
CSVEGSGGQPQHF
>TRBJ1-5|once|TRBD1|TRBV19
TGTGCCAGTAGGAAAAACGGACAGGGAGTGACACAGCCCCAGCATTTT
CASRKNGQGVTQPQHF
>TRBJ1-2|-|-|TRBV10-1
TGCGCCAGCAGTTCGGGGATAGGAGGATATGGCTACACCTTC
CASSSGIGGYGYTF
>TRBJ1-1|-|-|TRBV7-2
TGTGCCAGCAGCTTAGTTGGCAGTTCGAACACTGAAGCTTTCTTT
CASSLVGSSNTEAFF
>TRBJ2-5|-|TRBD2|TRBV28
TGTGCCAGCAGCTGGGCGACTAGCGGGGGATGGGAGACCCAGTACTTC
CASSWATSGGWETQYF
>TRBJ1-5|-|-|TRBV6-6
TGTGCCAGCAGCCTACCAGGTAGCAATCAGCCCCAGCATTTT
CASSLPGSNQPQHF
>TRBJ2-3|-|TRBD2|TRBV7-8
TGTGCCAGCAGCTCTAGACTAGCGGGGGGGCGCCCCGAAAGCACAGATACGCAGTATTTT
CASSSRLAGGRPESTDTQYF